Presented here are 29 T cell receptor beta chains from one specimen sequenced in a study of blood T cell repertoires in COVID-19 (TCRdb year 2020). Libraries were constructed by the immunoSEQ multiplex PCR assay. TCRdb took over this immuneACCESS table, retaining in-frame rearrangements with V and J assigned. Such tables are incomplete; in checked studies, under half of the missing clones stem from an unresolved V gene, and the remainder is unexplained. Within this sample are approximately 200,000 clones, with 88% of them counted one time only. The top ten clonotypes cover around 1.5% of the sample. Material: peripheral blood. The receptors were gathered from a man younger than 35 with active or convalescent COVID-19.

The chain carries TRBV3-1 (or the pseudogene TRBV3-2) and TRBJ1-1; perhaps TRBD1 as D (5 bases). The germline V gene encodes CDR1 LGHDT and CDR2 YNNKEL (reference sequence). This CDR3 has 13 residues. V was pared by 1 base and J by 3 bases, with 6 bases between. The DNA of the CDR3 is TGTGCCAGCAGCCAAGGGGGCGACACTGAAGCTTTCTTT. Protein: CASSQGGDTEAFF.

The gene calls are TRBV12-3 or TRBV12-4 and TRBJ2-7; the match to TRBD2 covers 8 bases. With V trimmed by 7 bases and J by 5 bases, 7 bases remained unmatched. The CDR3 is 13 amino acids. CDR3 residues: CASTREGYNEQYF. The CDR3 DNA is TGTGCCAGCACCCGGGAGGGATACAACGAGCAGTACTTC.

This rearrangement joins TRBV27 to TRBJ1-6; a weak D match, TRBD1 (6 bases). Germline-derived CDR1 and CDR2 are MNHEY and SMNVEV (reference sequence). This CDR3 spans 15 amino acids. Trimming removed 2 bases at V and 5 bases at J, with 10 bases between. The CDR3 sequence: CASSLLRGDNSPLHF. The CDR3 DNA reads TGTGCCAGCAGTTTACTCAGGGGCGATAATTCACCCCTCCACTTT.

The chain combines TRBV10-1 with TRBJ2-1, with D perhaps TRBD2 (6 bases). Germline CDR1 is WNHNN and CDR2 is SYGVQD (reference sequence). V was trimmed by 0 bases and J by 6 bases, leaving 12 bases between them. The CDR3 consists of 15 residues. CDR3 residues: CASSESRGGLNEQFF. The CDR3 region has the DNA TGCGCCAGCAGTGAGTCTCGCGGAGGGCTCAATGAGCAGTTCTTC.

The J gene is TRBJ2-7, the V gene TRBV10-2; a weak D match, TRBD2 (6 bases). Per the germline V gene, CDR1 is WSHSY and CDR2 is SAAADI. The CDR3 covers 13 residues. Between the trimmed V and J ends, which lost 6 bases and 4 bases, there was a span of 13 bases. The chain's CDR3 is CASSLGGLYEQYF. CDR3 nucleotides: TGCGCCAGCAGCCTCGGAGGGTTATACGAGCAGTACTTC.

The rearrangement links TRBV24-1 to TRBJ2-5; weak D call: TRBD2 (6 bases). V lost 2 bases to trimming and J lost 5 bases, with 14 bases between them. The CDR3 consists of 15 residues. CDR1 is KGHDR and CDR2 is SFDVKD in the germline V gene. The CDR3, as DNA: TGTGCCACCAGTGATTCGCTCGGGAGACAGGAGACCCAGTACTTC. This sequence encodes CATSDSLGRQETQYF.

The chain has TRBV9 and TRBJ2-3, with TRBD2 identical over 7 bases. Germline lookup yields CDR1 SGDLS and CDR2 YYNGEE. CDR3 length equals 15 residues. J gave up 6 bases and V 0 bases, and 7 bases lay outside the gene matches. The CDR3 loop is CASSVVRGREDTQYF. The CDR3 nucleotides are TGTGCCAGCAGCGTAGTGCGGGGGAGAGAGGATACGCAGTATTTT.

This chain uses TRBV6-2 or TRBV6-3 with TRBJ2-7; D is possibly TRBD1 (5 bases). The V end was cut by 2 bases, the J end by 0 bases, with 11 bases between. Germline V gives CDR1 MNHEY, CDR2 SVGEGT. This CDR3 region has 15 residues. The CDR3 sequence: CASSYGARNSYEQYF. CDR3 DNA sequence: TGTGCCAGCAGTTACGGGGCACGAAACTCCTACGAGCAGTACTTC.

The chain couples TRBV11-2 to TRBJ2-6, with a tentative D call TRBD2 (6 bases). CDR3 length: 15 amino acids. CDR1 is SGHAT and CDR2 is FQNNGV in the germline V gene. V was cut by 3 bases and J by 4 bases, with 10 bases left in between. The DNA for the CDR3 is TGTGCCAGCAGCTTGATTGGGAGGGGGGCCAACGTCCTGACTTTC. Translated: CASSLIGRGANVLTF.

The chain has TRBV2 and TRBJ1-5; D is ambiguous. This CDR3 has 15 amino acids. Trimming stripped 3 bases from V and 0 bases from J, with 9 bases between. The germline V gene encodes CDR1 SNHLY and CDR2 FYNNEI. CDR3 in DNA: TGTGCCAGCAGTGAGGAGTACCTTAGCAATCAGCCCCAGCATTTT. Protein sequence: CASSEEYLSNQPQHF.

J is TRBJ2-3 and V is TRBV4-2, with 10 bases identical to TRBD2. V trimming: 1 base; J trimming: 4 bases; junction bases outside the gene matches: 2. Germline CDR1 and CDR2: LGHNA and YNFKEQ. CDR3 length: 15 amino acids. The CDR3 reads CASSQASGSADTQYF. The CDR3 DNA reads as TGTGCCAGCAGCCAAGCTAGCGGGAGTGCAGATACGCAGTATTTT.

The rearrangement uses TRBV13 and TRBJ2-7; no clear D gene. Trimming took off 3 bases at V and 2 bases at J, with 8 bases between the two ends. Germline V CDR1 and CDR2: PRHDT, FYEKMQ (reference sequence). This CDR3 contains 13 residues. DNA for the CDR3: TGTGCCAGCAGCTTCCGAACGGCCTACGAGCAGTACTTC. Translated, it gives CASSFRTAYEQYF.

This rearrangement joins TRBV29-1 to TRBJ2-1, with 9 bases identical to TRBD2. V lost 6 bases, J lost 3 bases, and 6 bases stayed unmatched. The CDR3 runs to 14 residues. Germline CDR1 is SQVTM and CDR2 is ANQGSEA. DNA for the CDR3: TGCAGCGTAAGAACACTAGCGGGCTACAATGAGCAGTTCTTC. Amino acids: CSVRTLAGYNEQFF.

The DNA for the CDR3 is TGTGCCAGCAGCTTACCCGGGGGGGGGAGCCCCACACCCGGGGAGCTGTTTTTT. Its translation is CASSLPGGGSPTPGELFF. The chain carries TRBV5-4 and TRBJ2-2, with TRBD2 matching 8 bases. The CDR3 spans 18 residues. V shed 2 bases, J shed 6 bases, and the junction held 15 bases outside the gene matches. From germline, CDR1 is SGHNT and CDR2 YYREEE (reference sequence). Full variable domain (outside the CDR3, taken from reference TRBV5-4 and TRBJ2-2): ETGVTQSPTHLIKTRGQQVTLRCSSQSGHNTVSWYQQALGQGPQFIFQYYREEENGRGNFPPRFSGLQFPNYSSELNVNALELDDSALYLCASSLPGGGSPTPGELFFGEGSRLTVL.

This clone was observed once. The V and J genes are TRBV10-3 and TRBJ2-1; 14 positions match TRBD2. The germline gives CDR1 ENHRY, CDR2 SYGVKD. The trim removed 10 bases at V and 9 bases at J, leaving 8 bases unmatched. This CDR3 has 14 residues. CDR3 in DNA: TGTGCCACCGGGACTAGCGGGAGTAGAGGTGAGCAGTTCTTC. Amino acid sequence: CATGTSGSRGEQFF.

The chain has TRBV6-5 and TRBJ2-1, with a weak D call TRBD2 (5 bases). Deletions cut 8 bases from V and 4 bases from J, with 18 bases between. This CDR3 comprises 15 residues. The germline gives CDR1 MNHEY, CDR2 SVGAGI. CDR3 nucleotides: TGTGCCAGCGCAACTGGGCGCCCGGGGTACAATGAGCAGTTCTTC. This gives the protein CASATGRPGYNEQFF.

The chain combines TRBV27 with TRBJ1-1, with D possibly TRBD1 on 5 matching bases. The V and J ends lost 3 bases and 4 bases respectively, with 9 bases between them. CDR1 is MNHEY and CDR2 is SMNVEV in the germline V gene (reference sequence). The CDR3 is made up of 13 amino acids. The CDR3 bases are TGTGCCAGCAGTTTTCAGGGTGCCACTGAAGCTTTCTTT. Protein product: CASSFQGATEAFF.

The chain uses TRBV9 and TRBJ2-3; D might be TRBD2 (6 bases). The CDR3 has 17 residues. V shed 0 bases and J shed 2 bases, with 16 bases lying between them. Germline-derived CDR1 and CDR2 are SGDLS and YYNGEE. CDR3: CASSVAHGTANTDTQYF. The CDR3 DNA reads TGTGCCAGCAGCGTAGCCCACGGGACTGCGAACACAGATACGCAGTATTTT.

This rearrangement joins TRBV5-1 to TRBJ1-1; 9 nucleotides line up with TRBD1. CDR3 length: 16 residues. The ends lost 0 bases at V and 1 base at J; junction bases unmatched: 4. Germline V gene sequence: CDR1 SGHRS, CDR2 YFSETQ. The chain's CDR3 is CASSLEGQGSNTEAFF. CDR3 nucleotide sequence: TGCGCCAGCAGCTTGGAGGGACAGGGATCGAACACTGAAGCTTTCTTT.

In this sample, this clone turned up once. This sequence joins TRBV6-6 and TRBJ2-7, with a weak D call TRBD1 (5 bases). V shed 6 bases and J shed 8 bases, with 11 bases lying between them. The CDR3 has 11 amino acids. From germline, CDR1 is MNHNY and CDR2 SVGAGI (reference sequence). CDR3 nucleotide sequence: TGTGCCAGCAGACAGGCCTTCCAGCAGTACTTC. Its translation: CASRQAFQQYF.

The chain couples TRBV7-8 to TRBJ1-3, with 7 bases lining up with TRBD1. The ends lost 6 bases at V and 3 bases at J; junction bases unmatched: 5. This CDR3 is 14 amino acids long. The germline CDR1 and CDR2 sequences are SGHVS and FQNEAQ. This CDR3 reads CASRAGGGGNTIYF. The CDR3 nucleotides are TGTGCCAGCAGAGCAGGGGGAGGTGGAAACACCATATATTTT. The full variable domain, with the rest looked up from reference TRBV7-8 and TRBJ1-3, is GAGVSQSPRYKVAKRGQDVALRCDPISGHVSLFWYQQALGQGPEFLTYFQNEAQLDKSGLPSDRFFAERPEGSVSTLKIQRTQQEDSAVYLCASRAGGGGNTIYFGEGSWLTVV.

The V and J genes are TRBV5-4 and TRBJ2-7; 7 nucleotides agree with TRBD2. This CDR3 comprises 15 residues. CDR1 SGHNT and CDR2 YYREEE come from the germline V gene (reference sequence). With V trimmed by 0 bases and J by 3 bases, 6 bases remained unmatched. CDR3 residues: CASSLVASGFYEQYF. The CDR3 DNA sequence: TGTGCCAGCAGCTTGGTCGCTAGCGGATTCTACGAGCAGTACTTC.

The chain has TRBV28 and TRBJ1-5; 8 bases fit TRBD1. Trimming removed 5 bases from V and 6 bases from J; junction bases left unmatched: 3. Germline V CDR1 and CDR2: MDHEN, SYDVKM. The CDR3 loop spans 13 amino acids. Written as DNA, the CDR3 is TGTGCCAGCAGTCTGACAGGGGTTCAGCCCCAGCATTTT. It yields the protein CASSLTGVQPQHF.

The V call is TRBV18, the J call TRBJ2-7, with TRBD1 matching over 9 bases. The CDR3 extends over 14 amino acids. Losses at the gene ends were 6 bases for V and 2 bases for J; bases not matched to a gene: 5. The germline gives CDR1 KGHSH, CDR2 LQKENI. The CDR3: CASSPTGGAYEQYF. DNA for the CDR3: TGTGCCAGCTCGCCCACAGGGGGCGCCTACGAGCAGTACTTC.

V and J are TRBV12-5 and TRBJ1-1, with 8 bases lining up with TRBD1. The V gene end was trimmed by 5 bases and the J gene end by 10 bases; junction bases not matched to a gene: 9. The length of the CDR3 is 13 residues. Germline values: CDR1 LGHNT, CDR2 FRNRAP. CDR3 region: CASGGTGLTRAFF. The CDR3 DNA is TGTGCTAGTGGTGGGACAGGCTTAACCCGAGCTTTCTTT. Full variable domain (remainder filled in from reference TRBV12-5 and TRBJ1-1): DARVTQTPRHKVTEMGQEVTMRCQPILGHNTVFWYRQTMMQGLELLAYFRNRAPLDDSGMPKDRFSAEMPDATLATLKIQPSEPRDSAVYFCASGGTGLTRAFFGQGTRLTVV.

The sample holds one count of this clone. The V call is TRBV27, the J call TRBJ1-2; weak D call: TRBD1 (6 bases). The CDR3 is 15 residues long. The ends were cut back, 2 bases at V and 3 bases at J, with 13 bases in the middle. CDR1 and CDR2 (germline): MNHEY, SMNVEV (reference sequence). CDR3 in amino acids: CASSLQGIGDYGYTF. The DNA for the CDR3 is TGTGCCAGCAGTTTACAGGGGATCGGTGACTATGGCTACACCTTC.

V gene TRBV30 combines with J gene TRBJ2-1; TRBD2 aligns across 11 bases. This CDR3 has 17 residues. Germline CDR1 GTSNPN, CDR2 SVGIG (reference sequence). The V segment lost 5 bases and the J segment 6 bases; nucleotides outside the gene matches: 15. For the CDR3, the DNA is TGTGCCTGGGCCCCCTTATTTGGACTAGCGGGTTTCAATGAGCAGTTCTTC. Protein: CAWAPLFGLAGFNEQFF.

This chain connects TRBV19 to TRBJ1-1; no clear D gene. In germline, CDR1 is LNHDA, CDR2 SQIVND (reference sequence). Trimming left V 5 bases short and J 2 bases short, with 3 bases between. The length of the CDR3 is 11 residues. The CDR3 loop reads CASSLNTEAFF. The CDR3 region has the DNA TGTGCCAGTAGTCTAAACACTGAAGCTTTCTTT.

This rearrangement joins TRBV9 to TRBJ2-3; 11 bases agree with TRBD2. V dropped 0 bases and J dropped 2; count of bases not matched to a gene: 8. CDR3 length equals 18 residues. Germline assignment: CDR1 SGDLS and CDR2 YYNGEE. The DNA for the CDR3 is TGTGCCAGCAGCGTAGAGGGGACTAGCGGACTAAACACAGATACGCAGTATTTT. This translates into CASSVEGTSGLNTDTQYF.